The rows below give T cell receptor beta chains drawn from one sample of a study of T cell responses to AZD1222 COVID-19 vaccine. Sequencing was performed with immunoSEQ multiplex PCR; in TCRdb, only in-frame clones are kept and a portion is missing. The table records about 120,000 clones, approximately 90% of them present only once. This material consisted of peripheral blood, taken 28 days after the second AZD1222 dose. The receptors come from an adult who received the AZD1222 COVID-19 vaccine. Each CDR3 is given with its conserved first and last residue. A D gene is named only where the DNA matches it firmly. Size values are once, few and many counts, or a class for expanded clones, and some rows have none.

J	length	D	V	size	DNA	CDR3
TRBJ1-2	13	NA	TRBV7-8	NA	TGTGCCAGCAGCCAAGACCCCACCTATGGCTACACCTTC	CASSQDPTYGYTF
TRBJ1-4	14	NA	TRBV5-8	NA	TGTGCCAGCAGCTTGCAGCTTTCTAATGAAAAACTGTTTTTT	CASSLQLSNEKLFF
TRBJ2-5	11	NA	TRBV18	NA	TGTGCCAGCTCATCTCAAGAGACCCAGTACTTC	CASSSQETQYF
TRBJ1-2	11	TRBD1	TRBV29-1	NA	TGCAGCGTAAAACAGGGGTATGGCTACACCTTC	CSVKQGYGYTF
TRBJ1-5	19	NA	TRBV21-1	once	TGTGCCAGCAGCAATATCGGACAGGCGAACCATTATAGCAATCAGCCCCAGCATTTT	CASSNIGQANHYSNQPQHF
TRBJ2-7	16	TRBD1	TRBV9	NA	TGTGCCAGCAGCGAGCGGCCCGGGACAGGGACGAACGAGCAGTACTTC	CASSERPGTGTNEQYF
TRBJ1-2	13	NA	TRBV9	NA	TGTGCCAGCAGCGTAGGTCAGGCGGAGGGCTACACCTTC	CASSVGQAEGYTF
TRBJ1-5	14	TRBD1	TRBV28	NA	TGTGCCAGCAGTTCCACAGGGGGAAATCAGCCCCAGCATTTT	CASSSTGGNQPQHF
TRBJ2-7	13	TRBD2	TRBV5-4	once	TGTGCCAGCAGCTTGTGGGGGGGCTACGAGCAGTACTTC	CASSLWGGYEQYF
TRBJ2-7	13	NA	TRBV21-1	NA	TGTGCCAGCAGCATTGGGCAGAGGGACGAGCAGTACTTC	CASSIGQRDEQYF
TRBJ2-6	17	TRBD1	TRBV28	NA	TGTGCCAGCAGTTTGGGACAGGGTTTCTCTGGGGCCAACGTCCTGACTTTC	CASSLGQGFSGANVLTF
TRBJ1-1	16	NA	TRBV6-5	few	TGTGCCAGCAGTTACTCCTCTAGTGGTTCCCGGAATCAAGCTTTCTTT	CASSYSSSGSRNQAFF
TRBJ1-2	15	NA	TRBV4-1	NA	TGCGCCAGCAGCCCCCCTACAGGGTCCGGGGCTGGCTACACCTTC	CASSPPTGSGAGYTF
TRBJ1-3	14	NA	TRBV9	NA	TGTGCCAGCAGCGTGGCGGTCTCCGGAAACACCATATATTTT	CASSVAVSGNTIYF
TRBJ1-6	15	TRBD1	TRBV27	NA	TGTGCCAGCAGGTTGGACAGGTCTTCAGGGTCGCCCCTCCACTTT	CASRLDRSSGSPLHF
TRBJ2-7	15	TRBD2	TRBV2	NA	TGTGCCAGCACCCCGGAGCGGGGGCAGTTCCACGAGCAGTACTTC	CASTPERGQFHEQYF
TRBJ1-5	15	NA	TRBV5-1	NA	TGCGCCAGCAGCTTGGGGTCATTAAGCAATCAGCCCCAGCATTTT	CASSLGSLSNQPQHF
TRBJ2-5	16	TRBD1	TRBV28	NA	TGTGCCAGCAGTCCCGGGACAGGGACGGTCGGAGAGACCCAGTACTTC	CASSPGTGTVGETQYF
TRBJ1-5	14	NA	TRBV2	NA	TGTGCCAGCAAAGGAGTTTACAGCAATCAGCCCCAGCATTTT	CASKGVYSNQPQHF
TRBJ1-1	11	NA	TRBV7-9	once	TGTGCCAGCAGCTTCCGGGCCGAAGCTTTCTTT	CASSFRAEAFF
TRBJ2-7	14	NA	TRBV18	NA	TGTGCCAGCTCCCAAGGGGCCAGTACCTACGAGCAGTACTTC	CASSQGASTYEQYF
TRBJ1-6	11	NA	TRBV19	NA	TGTGCCAGTAGGACAAATTCACCCCTCCACTTT	CASRTNSPLHF
TRBJ1-6	15	NA	TRBV11-2	NA	TGTGCCAGCAGCTTCTCTAGAAGTGGCAATTCACCCCTCCACTTT	CASSFSRSGNSPLHF
TRBJ1-5	16	NA	TRBV30	NA	TGTGCCTGGAGTCAACAGGGCCGGGACACAAATCAGCCCCAGCATTTT	CAWSQQGRDTNQPQHF
TRBJ1-6	16	NA	TRBV6-1	NA	TGTGCCAGCAGTGAACTTGACAGAGCCTATAATTCACCCCTCCACTTT	CASSELDRAYNSPLHF
TRBJ2-7	11	NA	TRBV6-5	NA	TGTGCCAGCAACCCGGGCTACGAGCAGTACTTC	CASNPGYEQYF
TRBJ1-5	16	NA	TRBV6-1	NA	TGTGCCAGCAGTGCCCCACCACAGGGAGGCAATCAGCCCCAGCATTTT	CASSAPPQGGNQPQHF
TRBJ2-7	11	NA	TRBV5-1	NA	TGCGCCAGCAGCTTGGCCGGCGAGCAGTACTTC	CASSLAGEQYF
TRBJ1-1	21	TRBD1	TRBV24-1	NA	TGTGCCACCAGTGATGTGAGACAGGGGGCACCTATTTACTGCATGAACACTGAAGCTTTCTTT	CATSDVRQGAPIYCMNTEAFF